The 7 T cell receptor beta chains reported below all come from one sample, sequenced in a study of blood T cell repertoires in COVID-19. Assay: immunoSEQ multiplex PCR; the TCRdb copy retains only in-frame clones and omits some. The sample consists of about 150,000 clones, 80% to 85% of them appearing once. The source material was PBMCs or T cells enriched from blood (not recorded which). The receptors stem from an older man who had been exposed to COVID-19.

J is TRBJ2-1 and V is TRBV7-2, with 8 bases fitting TRBD2. The CDR3 length is 15 residues. Germline CDR1 reads SGHTA; CDR2 reads FQGNSA. The V segment lost 5 bases and the J segment 5 bases; nucleotides outside the gene matches: 8. This CDR3 reads CASSLHGGGNNEQFF. The CDR3 DNA is TGTGCCAGCAGCCTCCACGGGGGGGGAAACAATGAGCAGTTCTTC.

J is TRBJ2-3 and V is TRBV6-6; 7 nucleotides align to TRBD1. CDR1 and CDR2 (germline): MNHNY, SVGAGI (reference sequence). The V gene end was trimmed by 6 bases and the J gene end by 7 bases; junction bases not matched to a gene: 10. This CDR3 is 14 amino acids long. CDR3 nucleotide sequence: TGTGCCAGCAGGCCTGGTACAGGGGAATATACGCAGTATTTT. It yields the protein CASRPGTGEYTQYF.

The CDR3 sequence is CAISPQTDSYEQYF. The CDR3 DNA follows: TGTGCCATCAGTCCGCAGACAGACTCCTACGAGCAGTACTTC. The chain recombines TRBV10-3 with TRBJ2-7; the D gene is possibly TRBD1 (5 bases). The CDR3 is made up of 14 amino acids. V lost 5 bases and J lost 0, with 11 bases in between. Germline loops: CDR1 ENHRY, CDR2 SYGVKD.

In DNA form, the CDR3 reads TGTGCCAGCAGCCATTACAGGGGGCTTGATTCACCCCTCCACTTT. Its translation is CASSHYRGLDSPLHF. J is TRBJ1-6 and V is TRBV7-2, with 9 bases fitting TRBD1. The trim removed 5 bases at V and 8 bases at J, leaving 7 bases unmatched. CDR1 and CDR2 (germline): SGHTA, FQGNSA. The CDR3 is 15 residues long.

This clone was counted once. The rearrangement uses TRBV12-3 or TRBV12-4 and TRBJ2-2; D may be TRBD1 (6 bases). The CDR3 runs 13 residues. Trimming pared 5 bases from V and 7 bases from J, leaving 11 bases between. Written as DNA, the CDR3 is TGTGCCAGCAGTCAACAGGGCGACGGGGAGCTGTTTTTT. This gives the protein CASSQQGDGELFF.

The CDR3 sequence: CASSLTENTGELFF. CDR3 in DNA: TGTGCCAGCAGCCTGACAGAGAACACCGGGGAGCTGTTTTTT. The rearrangement links TRBV7-3 to TRBJ2-2; D might be TRBD1 (5 bases). Deletions cut 5 bases from V and 1 base from J, with 8 bases between. Germline V gives CDR1 SGHTA, CDR2 FQGTGA. This CDR3 is built from 14 residues.

This sequence joins TRBV12-3 or TRBV12-4 and TRBJ1-1; D uncertain. The CDR3 runs to 13 residues. V lost 2 bases to trimming and J lost 6 bases, with 10 bases between them. CDR3 sequence: CASSLREVSEAFF. Here the CDR3 DNA reads TGTGCCAGCAGTTTAAGGGAGGTTTCTGAAGCTTTCTTT.